The rows below give T cell receptor beta chains drawn from one sample of a study of beta chain features in type 1 diabetes. Here immunoSEQ multiplex PCR was the method, and the copy in TCRdb shows in-frame clones only, minus some. The sample shows under 300,000 clones, approximately 16% of them seen only once. What was sequenced was naive CD4+ T cells from blood. The receptors stem from a man aged 25-40 years with type 1 diabetes. Each CDR3 is given with its conserved first and last residue. D genes are given only for firm matches. The size entry is marked missing in some rows and otherwise reads once, few, many or a size class.

>.|few|TRBV10-3|TRBJ2-6
CAISVKGMETSSGANVLTF
TGTGCCATCAGTGTGAAGGGGATGGAGACTAGCTCTGGGGCCAACGTCCTGACTTTC
>.|.|TRBV28|TRBJ2-4
CASSWFGNKNIQYF
TGTGCCAGCAGTTGGTTTGGAAACAAAAACATTCAGTACTTC
>.|few|TRBV28|TRBJ2-5
CASSSDTLQPYF
TGTGCCAGCAGTTCCGACACCCTCCAACCGTACTTC
>TRBD1|.|TRBV15|TRBJ2-4
CATSRRTGGENIQYF
TGTGCCACCAGCAGAAGGACAGGGGGCGAAAACATTCAGTACTTC
>.|.|TRBV2|TRBJ2-3
CASTGLYTDTQYF
TGTGCCAGCACGGGACTTTACACAGATACGCAGTATTTT
>.|.|TRBV29-1|TRBJ2-5
CSVGEGASETQYF
TGCAGCGTTGGGGAGGGGGCGTCAGAGACCCAGTACTTC
>TRBD2|few|TRBV29-1|TRBJ2-1
CSVPGLAGRYNEQFF
TGCAGCGTCCCCGGACTAGCGGGTAGATACAATGAGCAGTTCTTC
>.|.|TRBV13|TRBJ2-1
CASSLGSDDRYNEQFF
TGTGCCAGCAGCTTAGGCTCAGACGACAGGTACAATGAGCAGTTCTTC
>.|few|TRBV6-5|TRBJ1-2
CASSPRTANYGYTF
TGTGCCAGCAGTCCGAGGACCGCTAACTATGGCTACACCTTC
>.|.|TRBV7-9|TRBJ1-1
CASSSNTGPDLGTEAFF
TGTGCCAGCAGCTCTAATACCGGGCCAGACCTAGGCACTGAAGCTTTCTTT
>.|few|TRBV29-1|TRBJ2-5
CSVDFRVGETQYF
TGCAGCGTTGACTTCAGGGTGGGAGAGACCCAGTACTTC
>TRBD2|.|TRBV25-1|TRBJ2-5
CASSGGNQETQYF
TGTGCCAGCAGCGGGGGGAACCAAGAGACCCAGTACTTC